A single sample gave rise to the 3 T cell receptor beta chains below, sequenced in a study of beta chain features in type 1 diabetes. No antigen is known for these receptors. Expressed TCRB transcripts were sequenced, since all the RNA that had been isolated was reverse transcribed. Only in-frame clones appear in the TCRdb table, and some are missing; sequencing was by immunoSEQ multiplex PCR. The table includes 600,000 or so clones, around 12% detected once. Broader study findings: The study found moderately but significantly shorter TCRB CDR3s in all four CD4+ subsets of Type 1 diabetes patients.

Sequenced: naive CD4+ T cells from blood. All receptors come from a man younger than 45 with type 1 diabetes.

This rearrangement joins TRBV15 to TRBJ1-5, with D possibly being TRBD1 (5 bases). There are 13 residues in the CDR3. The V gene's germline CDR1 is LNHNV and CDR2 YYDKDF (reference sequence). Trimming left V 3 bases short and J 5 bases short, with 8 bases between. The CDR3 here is CATSSRGHQPQHF. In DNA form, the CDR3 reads TGTGCCACCAGCAGTAGGGGCCATCAGCCCCAGCATTTT. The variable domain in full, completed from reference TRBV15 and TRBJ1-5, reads DAMVIQNPRYQVTQFGKPVTLSCSQTLNHNVMYWYQQKSSQAPKLLFHYYDKDFNNEADTPDNFQSRRPNTSFCFLDIRSPGLGDTAMYLCATSSRGHQPQHFGDGTRLSIL.

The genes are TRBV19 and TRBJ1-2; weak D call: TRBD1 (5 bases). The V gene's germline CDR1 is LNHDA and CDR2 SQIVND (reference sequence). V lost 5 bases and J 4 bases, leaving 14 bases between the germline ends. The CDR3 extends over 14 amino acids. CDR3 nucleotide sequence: TGTGCCAGTAGTCCAAGGGGCGGGTCCTATGGCTACACCTTC. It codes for CASSPRGGSYGYTF.

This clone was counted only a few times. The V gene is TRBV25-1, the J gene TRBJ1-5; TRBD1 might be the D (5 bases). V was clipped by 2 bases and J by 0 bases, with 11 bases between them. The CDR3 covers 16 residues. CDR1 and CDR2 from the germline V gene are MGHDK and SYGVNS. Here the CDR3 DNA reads TGTGCCAGCAGTGAAGGCGACAGCTATAGCAATCAGCCCCAGCATTTT. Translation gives CASSEGDSYSNQPQHF.